Below, 8 T cell receptor beta chains from the same sample are listed, as sequenced in a study of blood T cell repertoires in COVID-19. Method: immunoSEQ multiplex PCR; TCRdb's copy keeps in-frame clones and lacks some. The repertoire holds about 150,000 clones, with approximately 80% as singletons. The sample taken for sequencing was peripheral blood. The receptors shown here come from a woman aged 45-65 years with acute or convalescent COVID-19.

V gene TRBV6-5 combines with J gene TRBJ2-2, with 11 nucleotides matching TRBD2. This CDR3 is 15 amino acids long. The V segment lost 4 bases and the J segment 11 bases; nucleotides outside the gene matches: 9. CDR1 and CDR2 from the germline V gene are MNHEY and SVGAGI. The CDR3 region has the DNA TGTGCCAGCAGTTTGGGTAGCGGGGGGGCATTTGAGCTGTTTTTT. Amino acid sequence: CASSLGSGGAFELFF.

The gene calls are TRBV4-2 and TRBJ2-3; perhaps TRBD2 as D (7 bases). From germline, CDR1 is LGHNA and CDR2 YNFKEQ. V was clipped by 4 bases and J by 14 bases, with 22 bases between them. The CDR3 totals 14 residues. The CDR3 nucleotides are TGTGCCAGCAGCCCCGAAGGCGCGGGGGCCCCCCGGTATTTT. Its protein is CASSPEGAGAPRYF.

The genes are TRBV10-2 and TRBJ2-7, with 7 bases matching TRBD1. The germline V gene has CDR1 WSHSY and CDR2 SAAADI. This CDR3 contains 14 residues. Trimming took 2 bases from V and 2 from J; bases not matched to a gene: 3. CDR3 sequence (DNA): TGCGCCAGCAGTGAGCCAGGGACAGCCTACGAGCAGTACTTC. Translation: CASSEPGTAYEQYF.

The rearrangement links TRBV20-1 to TRBJ1-2, with D hard to call. Trimming pared 2 bases from V and 5 bases from J, leaving 6 bases between. This CDR3 has 11 residues. The germline V gene encodes CDR1 DFQATT and CDR2 SNEGSKA (reference sequence). CDR3 DNA: TGCAGTGCTAGAACAATTTATGGCTACACCTTC. Protein sequence: CSARTIYGYTF.

V gene TRBV19 combines with J gene TRBJ1-5; 8 nucleotides line up with TRBD1. V gave up 9 bases and J gave up 2 bases; unmatched junction bases: 3. The CDR3 covers 13 residues. CDR1 and CDR2 (germline): LNHDA, SQIVND (reference sequence). This CDR3 reads CASQTGGNQPQHF. The CDR3 DNA reads TGTGCCAGCCAGACAGGGGGCAATCAGCCCCAGCATTTT.

This clone has a single count. The J gene is TRBJ1-1, the V gene TRBV27; TRBD1 agrees at 10 bases. The CDR3 runs to 15 residues. The germline V gene encodes CDR1 MNHEY and CDR2 SMNVEV (reference sequence). The V and J ends lost 5 bases and 2 bases, in that order; junction bases with no gene match: 5. The CDR3 nucleotides are TGTGCCAGCAGTCCGAGACAGGGGGCCAACACTGAAGCTTTCTTT. Its protein product is CASSPRQGANTEAFF.

The V call is TRBV28, the J call TRBJ1-5; D gene ambiguous. The V end was cut by 5 bases, the J end by 1 base, with 6 bases between. Germline assignment: CDR1 MDHEN and CDR2 SYDVKM. CDR3 length equals 13 residues. CDR3 nucleotide sequence: TGTGCCAGCAGTCAGTACAGCAATCAGCCCCAGCATTTT. Translated: CASSQYSNQPQHF.

This sequence joins TRBV4-1 and TRBJ1-1; D is perhaps TRBD1 (6 bases). V lost 1 base, J lost 4 bases, and 28 bases lay in between. CDR1 and CDR2 (germline): MGHRA, YSYEKL. The CDR3 is 20 amino acids. The CDR3 DNA follows: TGCGCCAGCAGCCAAGGGCTAAAAGGATCGGGGGGCGCAAGGGGCACTGAAGCTTTCTTT. The encoded protein is CASSQGLKGSGGARGTEAFF.